One sample yielded the 16 T cell receptor beta chains listed below, sequenced in a study of blood T cell repertoires in COVID-19. Only in-frame clones appear in the TCRdb table, and some are missing; sequencing was by immunoSEQ multiplex PCR. The data show under 150,000 clones, with roughly 90% seen just once and under 3% held by the top ten. Material: peripheral blood. The receptors here all came from a human donor in a cohort sampled during active COVID-19.

In its sample, this clone was seen a few times. The rearrangement links TRBV29-1 to TRBJ2-1; 7 bases are a match to TRBD1. The J segment lost 2 bases and the V segment lost 5 bases, leaving 9 bases of the junction unmatched. From germline, CDR1 is SQVTM and CDR2 ANQGSEA. The CDR3 has 15 amino acids. The CDR3 region is CSVFPGTVTYNEQFF. The CDR3 nucleotides read TGCAGCGTTTTTCCCGGGACAGTGACCTACAATGAGCAGTTCTTC.

The chain combines TRBV6-1 with TRBJ2-4; D gene unclear. This CDR3 contains 14 residues. The germline V and J ends were trimmed by 2 bases and 1 base, with 6 bases remaining between them. Germline CDR1 and CDR2: MNHNS and SASEGT. In DNA, the CDR3 is TGTGCCAGCAGTGAAAGTGAGGCCAAAAACATTCAGTACTTC. Translated, it gives CASSESEAKNIQYF.

This clone was recorded once. The chain carries TRBV7-2 and TRBJ2-4; D gene unclear. This CDR3 has 18 amino acids. V was trimmed by 5 bases and J by 1 base, leaving 21 bases between them. Germline loops: CDR1 SGHTA, CDR2 FQGNSA. CDR3 sequence: CASSAGAPQRVAKNIQYF. CDR3 DNA: TGTGCCAGCAGCGCTGGAGCCCCCCAACGTGTGGCCAAAAACATTCAGTACTTC.

This chain links TRBV9 with TRBJ1-3; D not certain. Germline V gene data show CDR1 as SGDLS and CDR2 as YYNGEE. Trimming shortened V by 0 bases and J by 0 bases, and 4 bases separated the two germline ends. The length of the CDR3 is 14 residues. The CDR3 sequence is CASSVANSGNTIYF. The CDR3 DNA reads TGTGCCAGCAGCGTAGCCAACTCTGGAAACACCATATATTTT.

Points on this clone: One end of the junction varies from germline; a read error may be responsible. The rearrangement uses TRBV30 and TRBJ1-3; D gene unclear. The CDR3 totals 16 residues. Germline loops: CDR1 GTSNPN, CDR2 SVGIG (reference sequence). The CDR3 sequence is CAWSFGGVYSGNTICF. The CDR3 bases are TGTGCCTGGAGTTTTGGAGGTGTTTACTCTGGAAACACCATATGTTTT.

The chain combines TRBV7-9 with TRBJ2-5; D gene uncertain. Looked up from germline, CDR1 is SEHNR and CDR2 is FQNEAQ (reference sequence). Trimming cost V 5 bases and J 1 base, with 14 bases left between them. The CDR3 loop spans 15 amino acids. The CDR3: CASSPTYGIQETQYF. In DNA form, the CDR3 reads TGTGCCAGCAGCCCAACGTATGGCATCCAAGAGACCCAGTACTTC.

The J gene is TRBJ2-6, the V gene TRBV30, with 7 bases that match TRBD1. CDR1 is GTSNPN and CDR2 is SVGIG in the germline V gene (reference sequence). Unmatched junction bases numbered 4, after V lost 3 bases and J lost 2 bases. This CDR3 is built from 15 residues. The CDR3 is CAWSGDRAGANVLTF. CDR3 nucleotides: TGTGCCTGGAGCGGCGACAGGGCTGGGGCCAACGTCCTGACTTTC.

V usage is TRBV14 and J usage is TRBJ2-7, with TRBD2 as a possible D gene (6 bases). Germline values: CDR1 SGHDN, CDR2 FVKESK. CDR3 length: 16 amino acids. Trimming left V 0 bases short and J 2 bases short, with 14 bases between. The CDR3 DNA follows: TGTGCCAGCAGCCAAGAGGCGCGGGACCCCCCCTACGAGCAGTACTTC. Encoded protein: CASSQEARDPPYEQYF.

The V call is TRBV6-5, the J call TRBJ2-7; the D gene is possibly TRBD2 (5 bases). Germline CDR1 reads MNHEY; CDR2 reads SVGAGI. The CDR3 extends over 15 amino acids. V lost 2 bases, J lost 2 bases, and 13 bases lay in between. CDR3 nucleotides: TGTGCCAGCAGTTACGTAGCGAGAGGAACCTACGAGCAGTACTTC. Translating it yields CASSYVARGTYEQYF.

The chain carries TRBV3-1 (or the pseudogene TRBV3-2) and TRBJ2-1, with no clear D. The germline gives CDR1 LGHDT, CDR2 YNNKEL (reference sequence). Between the trimmed V and J ends, which lost 1 base and 10 bases, there was a span of 8 bases. The CDR3 length is 12 residues. Written as DNA, the CDR3 is TGTGCCAGCAGCCAAGTCGGAGCGGAGCAGTTCTTC. Translated: CASSQVGAEQFF.

The CDR3 DNA reads TGTGCCAGCAGCCATGGAGCGGCTCAGAGCTCCTACGAGCAGTACTTC. This codes for CASSHGAAQSSYEQYF. This chain connects TRBV13 to TRBJ2-7, with a weak D call TRBD2 (5 bases). Germline V gene sequence: CDR1 PRHDT, CDR2 FYEKMQ (reference sequence). CDR3 size: 16 residues. V lost 5 bases to trimming and J lost 0 bases, with 17 bases between them. The whole variable domain, filled in from reference TRBV13 and TRBJ2-7, reads AAGVIQSPRHLIKEKRETATLKCYPIPRHDTVYWYQQGPGQDPQFLISFYEKMQSDKGSIPDRFSAQQFSDYHSELNMSSLELGDSALYFCASSHGAAQSSYEQYFGPGTRLTVT.

The rearrangement links TRBV28 to TRBJ2-7; 11 positions agree with TRBD1. J was trimmed by 3 bases and V by 5 bases; bases with no gene match: 9. The CDR3 runs to 16 residues. Germline V CDR1 and CDR2: MDHEN, SYDVKM. The CDR3 DNA reads TGTGCCAGCAGTCCCGGACAGGGGGCAAATTTCTACGAGCAGTACTTC. Protein sequence: CASSPGQGANFYEQYF.

The V gene is TRBV4-3, the J gene TRBJ2-3, with 9 bases lining up with TRBD2. The CDR3 is 16 amino acids. Germline trimming cut 5 bases from V and 2 bases from J; bases unmatched to any gene: 8. In germline, CDR1 is LGHNA, CDR2 YSLEER. The CDR3 spells CASSSGLAGVTDTQYF. CDR3 nucleotides: TGCGCCAGCAGCTCGGGACTAGCCGGGGTCACAGATACGCAGTATTTT.

This clone showed up just once. This sequence joins TRBV21-1 and TRBJ1-1. TRBV21-1 is an annotated pseudogene. The CDR3 is made up of 17 amino acids. CDR3 protein: CASSNLQRSTYRGEAFF. Here the CDR3 DNA reads TGTGCCAGCAGCAACCTACAGCGCTCGACTTACCGGGGAGAAGCTTTCTTT.

The CDR3 protein is CSVEAGPYNQPQHF. The CDR3 DNA follows: TGCAGCGTTGAGGCGGGGCCTTACAATCAGCCCCAGCATTTT. V usage is TRBV29-1 and J usage is TRBJ1-5, with a possible D match to TRBD1 (5 bases). The CDR3 totals 14 residues. Per germline, CDR1 SQVTM and CDR2 ANQGSEA. The V and J ends lost 3 bases and 3 bases respectively, with 12 bases between them.

The chain joins TRBV20-1 to TRBJ1-5; TRBD1 aligns across 7 bases. This CDR3 contains 14 residues. V gave up 3 bases and J gave up 5 bases; unmatched junction bases: 7. Germline V lookup: CDR1 DFQATT, CDR2 SNEGSKA (reference sequence). CDR3 coding DNA: TGCAGTGCTAGTGATACAGGGGACTATCAGCCCCAGCATTTT. This codes for CSASDTGDYQPQHF.